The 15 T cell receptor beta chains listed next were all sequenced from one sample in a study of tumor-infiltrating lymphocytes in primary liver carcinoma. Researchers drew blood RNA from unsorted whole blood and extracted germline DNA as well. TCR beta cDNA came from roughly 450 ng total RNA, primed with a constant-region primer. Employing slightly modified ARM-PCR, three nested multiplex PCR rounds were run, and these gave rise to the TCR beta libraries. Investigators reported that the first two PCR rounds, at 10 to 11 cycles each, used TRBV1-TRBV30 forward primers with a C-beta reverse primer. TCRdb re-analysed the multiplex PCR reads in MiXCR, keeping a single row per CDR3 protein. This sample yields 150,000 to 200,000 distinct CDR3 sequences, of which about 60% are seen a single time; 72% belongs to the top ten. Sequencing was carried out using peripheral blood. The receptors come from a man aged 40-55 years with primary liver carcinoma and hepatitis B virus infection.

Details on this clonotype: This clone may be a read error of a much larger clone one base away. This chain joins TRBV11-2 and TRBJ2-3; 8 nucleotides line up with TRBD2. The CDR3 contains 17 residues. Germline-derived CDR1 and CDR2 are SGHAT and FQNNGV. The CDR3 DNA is TGTGTCAGCAGCTCCCTCGCGAAACGGGAGGGCCCAGATACGCAGTATTTT. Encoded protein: CVSSSLAKREGPDTQYF.

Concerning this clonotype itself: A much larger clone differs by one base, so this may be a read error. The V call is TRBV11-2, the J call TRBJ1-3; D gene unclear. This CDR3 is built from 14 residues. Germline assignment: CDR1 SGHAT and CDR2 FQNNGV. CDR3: CAGSLRTSGNTIYF. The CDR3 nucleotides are TGTGCCGGCAGCTTACGCACCTCTGGAAACACCATATATTTT.

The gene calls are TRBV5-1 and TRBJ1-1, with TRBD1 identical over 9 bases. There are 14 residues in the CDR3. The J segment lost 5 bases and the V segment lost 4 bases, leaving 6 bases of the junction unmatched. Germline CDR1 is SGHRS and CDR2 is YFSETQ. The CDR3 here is CASSQGQGGTEAFF. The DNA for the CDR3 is TGCGCCAGCAGCCAGGGACAGGGAGGAACTGAAGCTTTCTTT.

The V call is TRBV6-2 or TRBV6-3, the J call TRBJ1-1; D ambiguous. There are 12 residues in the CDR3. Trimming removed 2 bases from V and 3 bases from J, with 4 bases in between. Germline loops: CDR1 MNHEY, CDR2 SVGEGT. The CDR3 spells CASSYPDTEAFF. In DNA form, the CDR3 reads TGTGCCAGCAGTTACCCGGACACTGAAGCTTTCTTT.

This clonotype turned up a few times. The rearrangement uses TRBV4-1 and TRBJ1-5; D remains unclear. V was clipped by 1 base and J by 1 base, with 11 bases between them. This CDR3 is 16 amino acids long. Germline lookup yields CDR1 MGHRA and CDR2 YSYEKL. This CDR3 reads CASSQGRRASNQPQHF. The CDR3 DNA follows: TGCGCCAGCAGCCAAGGAAGGAGGGCGAGCAATCAGCCCCAGCATTTT.

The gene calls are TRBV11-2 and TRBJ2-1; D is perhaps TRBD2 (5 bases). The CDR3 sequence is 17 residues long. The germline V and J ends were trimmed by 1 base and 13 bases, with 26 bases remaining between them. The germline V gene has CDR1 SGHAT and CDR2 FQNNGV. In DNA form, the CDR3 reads TGTGCCAGCAGCTTAGTCAGTGGGGAGAGTCGGCAAGAGACCCAGTTCTTC. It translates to CASSLVSGESRQETQFF.

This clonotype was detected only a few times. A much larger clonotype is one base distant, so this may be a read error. CDR3 in DNA: TGTGCCAGCAGCCCCATTGGGGGAGGCGCCTCTCGCGAGCAGTACTTC. Protein product: CASSPIGGGASREQYF. The chain has TRBV11-2 and TRBJ2-7, with D possibly being TRBD2 (6 bases). CDR1 and CDR2 from the germline V gene are SGHAT and FQNNGV. The V and J ends lost 5 bases and 6 bases respectively, with 23 bases between them. The CDR3 totals 16 residues.

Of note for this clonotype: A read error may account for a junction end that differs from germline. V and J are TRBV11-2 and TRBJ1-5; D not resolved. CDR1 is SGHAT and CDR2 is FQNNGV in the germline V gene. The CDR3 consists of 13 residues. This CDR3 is CTSSRGSNQPQHF. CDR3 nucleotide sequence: TGTACCAGCAGCCGAGGTTCAAATCAGCCCCAGCATTTC. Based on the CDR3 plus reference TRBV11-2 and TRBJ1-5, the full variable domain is EAGVAQSPRYKIIEKRQSVAFWCNPISGHATLYWYQQILGQGPKLLIQFQNNGVVDDSQLPKDRFSAERLKGVDSTLKIQPAKLEDSAVYLCTSSRGSNQPQHFGDGTRLSIL.

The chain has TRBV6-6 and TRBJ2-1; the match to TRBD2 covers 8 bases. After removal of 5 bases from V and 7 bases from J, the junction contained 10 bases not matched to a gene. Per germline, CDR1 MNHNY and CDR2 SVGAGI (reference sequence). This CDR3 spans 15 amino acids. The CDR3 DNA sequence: TGTGCCAGCAGTACGCCAGCGGGAGAGGGGAATGAGCAGTTCTTC. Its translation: CASSTPAGEGNEQFF.

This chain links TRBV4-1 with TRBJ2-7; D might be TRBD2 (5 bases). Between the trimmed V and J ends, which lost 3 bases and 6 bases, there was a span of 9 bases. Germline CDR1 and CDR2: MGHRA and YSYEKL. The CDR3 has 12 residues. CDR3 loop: CASSHAGGEQYF. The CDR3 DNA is TGCGCCAGCAGCCATGCCGGAGGCGAGCAGTACTTC.

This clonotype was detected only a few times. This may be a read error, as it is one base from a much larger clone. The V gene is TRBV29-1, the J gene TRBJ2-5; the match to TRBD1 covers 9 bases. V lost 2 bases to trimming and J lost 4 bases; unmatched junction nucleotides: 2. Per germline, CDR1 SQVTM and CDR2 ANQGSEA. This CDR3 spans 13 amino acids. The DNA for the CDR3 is TGCAGCGTTGAACAGACAGGGGGAGAGACCCAGTACTTC. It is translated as CSVEQTGGETQYF.

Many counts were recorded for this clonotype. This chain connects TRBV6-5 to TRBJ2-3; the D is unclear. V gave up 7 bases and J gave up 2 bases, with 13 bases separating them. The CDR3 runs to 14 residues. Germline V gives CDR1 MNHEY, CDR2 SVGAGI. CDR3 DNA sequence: TGTGCCAGCACCAGAACCGGGTCCACAGATACGCAGTATTTT. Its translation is CASTRTGSTDTQYF.

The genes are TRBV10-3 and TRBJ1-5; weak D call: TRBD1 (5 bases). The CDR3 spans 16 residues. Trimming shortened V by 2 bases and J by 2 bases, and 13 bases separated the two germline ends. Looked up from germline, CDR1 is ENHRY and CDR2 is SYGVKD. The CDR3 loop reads CAISEGEGIGNQPQHF. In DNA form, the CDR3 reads TGTGCCATCAGTGAGGGTGAGGGGATAGGCAATCAGCCCCAGCATTTT.

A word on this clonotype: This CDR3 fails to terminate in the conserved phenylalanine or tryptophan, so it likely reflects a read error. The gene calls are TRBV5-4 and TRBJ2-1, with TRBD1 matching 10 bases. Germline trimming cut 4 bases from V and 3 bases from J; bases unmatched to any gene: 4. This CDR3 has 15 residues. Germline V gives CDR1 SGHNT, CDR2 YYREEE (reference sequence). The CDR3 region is CASSQDRGLYNEQFS. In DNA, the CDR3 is TGTGCCAGCAGCCAAGACAGGGGGCTCTACAATGAGCAGTTCTCC.

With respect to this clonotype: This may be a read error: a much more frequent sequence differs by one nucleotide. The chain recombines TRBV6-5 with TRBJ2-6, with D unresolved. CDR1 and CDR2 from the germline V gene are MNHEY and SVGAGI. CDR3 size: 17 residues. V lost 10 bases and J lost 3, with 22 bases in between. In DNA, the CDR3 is TGTGCCACCTTCCGACGGATTGGTATGGGTGGGGCCAACGTCCTGACTTTC. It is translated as CATFRRIGMGGANVLTF.